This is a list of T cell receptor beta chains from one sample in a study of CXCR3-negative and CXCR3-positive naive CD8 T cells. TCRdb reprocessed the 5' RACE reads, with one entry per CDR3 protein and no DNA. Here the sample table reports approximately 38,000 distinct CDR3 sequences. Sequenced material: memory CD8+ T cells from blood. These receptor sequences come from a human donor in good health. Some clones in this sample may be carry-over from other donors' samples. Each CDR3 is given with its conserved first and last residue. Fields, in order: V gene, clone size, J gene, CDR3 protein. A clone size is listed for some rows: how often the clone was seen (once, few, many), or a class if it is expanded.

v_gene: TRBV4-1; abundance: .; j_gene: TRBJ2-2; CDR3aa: CASSLNRDHNTGELFF
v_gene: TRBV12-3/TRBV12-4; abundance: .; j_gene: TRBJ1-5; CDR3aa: CASSLGGTGSGQPQHF
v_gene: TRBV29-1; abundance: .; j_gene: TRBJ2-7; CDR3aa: CSIGQEASYEQYF
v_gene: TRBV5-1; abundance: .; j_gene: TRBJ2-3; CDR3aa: CASSSGQGTDTQYF
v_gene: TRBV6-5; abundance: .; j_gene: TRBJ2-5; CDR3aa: CASSYLFGVRSQETQYF
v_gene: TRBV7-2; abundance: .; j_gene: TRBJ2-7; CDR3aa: CASSSVGRTYEQYF
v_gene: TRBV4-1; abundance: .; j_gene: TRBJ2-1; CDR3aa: CASSLTSGRASSYNEQFF
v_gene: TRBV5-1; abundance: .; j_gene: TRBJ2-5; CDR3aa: CASSLRTSGGPAPETQYF
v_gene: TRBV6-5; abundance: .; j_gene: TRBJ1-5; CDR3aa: CASSYSAGQPQHF
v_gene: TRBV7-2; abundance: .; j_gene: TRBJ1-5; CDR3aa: CASSLGDRENQPQHF
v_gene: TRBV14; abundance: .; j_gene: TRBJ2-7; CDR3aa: CASSQEGSHEQYF
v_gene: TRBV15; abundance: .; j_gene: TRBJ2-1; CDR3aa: CATSRGQGPYNEQFF
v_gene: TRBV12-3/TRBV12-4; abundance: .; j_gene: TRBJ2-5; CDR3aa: CASNPTGWETQYF
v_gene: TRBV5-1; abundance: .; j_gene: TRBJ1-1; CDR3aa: CASSLEPQTEAFF
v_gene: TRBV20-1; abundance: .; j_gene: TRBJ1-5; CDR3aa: CSVSGLEGNQPQHF
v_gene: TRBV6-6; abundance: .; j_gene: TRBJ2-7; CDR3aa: CASTPQPGQGAYEQYF
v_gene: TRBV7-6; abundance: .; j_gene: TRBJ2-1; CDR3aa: CASSPMTREQFF
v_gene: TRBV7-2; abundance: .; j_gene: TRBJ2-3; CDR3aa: CASSASPIFSDTQYF
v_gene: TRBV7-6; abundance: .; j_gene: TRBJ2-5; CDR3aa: CASSSFAQGGSRETQYF
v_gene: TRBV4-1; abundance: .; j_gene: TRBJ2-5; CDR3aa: CASSQDRRGGETQYF
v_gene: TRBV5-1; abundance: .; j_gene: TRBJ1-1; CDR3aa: CASSSTVNTEAFF
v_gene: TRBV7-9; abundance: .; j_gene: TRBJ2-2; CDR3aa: CASSPPAGTGELFF
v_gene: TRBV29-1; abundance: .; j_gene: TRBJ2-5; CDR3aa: CSVRSDRWGETQYF
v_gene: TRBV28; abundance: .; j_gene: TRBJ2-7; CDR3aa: CASSRDGAQVNEQYF
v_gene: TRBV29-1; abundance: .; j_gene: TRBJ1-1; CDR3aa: CSSGQGLNTEAFF
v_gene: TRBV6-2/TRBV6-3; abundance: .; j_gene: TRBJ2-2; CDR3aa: CASSPDLTGELFF
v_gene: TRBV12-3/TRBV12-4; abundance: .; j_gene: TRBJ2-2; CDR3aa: CASSFGAGELFF
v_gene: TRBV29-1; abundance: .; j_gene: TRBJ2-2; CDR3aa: CSVMGTGELFF
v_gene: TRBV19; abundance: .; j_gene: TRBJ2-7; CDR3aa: CASRDAYQPEQYF
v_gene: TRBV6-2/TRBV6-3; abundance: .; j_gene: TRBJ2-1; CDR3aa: CASSYSILRGVRDDEQFF
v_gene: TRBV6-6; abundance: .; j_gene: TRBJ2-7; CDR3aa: CASSYSGSYEQYF
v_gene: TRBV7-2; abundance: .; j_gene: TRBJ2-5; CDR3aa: CASSLRQGETQYF
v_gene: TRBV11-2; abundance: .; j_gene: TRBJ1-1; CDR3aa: CASSPNRMGAFF
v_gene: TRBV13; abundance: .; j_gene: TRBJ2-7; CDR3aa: CASSLEGVIYEQYF
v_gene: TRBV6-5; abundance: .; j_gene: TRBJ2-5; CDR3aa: CASSHLAGDGETQYF
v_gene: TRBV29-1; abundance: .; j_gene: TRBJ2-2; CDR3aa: CSAKGWTGELFF
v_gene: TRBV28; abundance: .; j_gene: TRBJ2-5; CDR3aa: CASRSSGLQETQYF
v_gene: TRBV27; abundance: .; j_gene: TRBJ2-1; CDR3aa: CASSFPGGGDEQFF
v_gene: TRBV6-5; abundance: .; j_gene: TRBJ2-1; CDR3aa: CASGLAGGNYNEQFF
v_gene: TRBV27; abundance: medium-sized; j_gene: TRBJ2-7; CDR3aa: CASSGGLGALYEQYF
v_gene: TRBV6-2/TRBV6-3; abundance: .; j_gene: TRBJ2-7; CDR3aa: CASSYPSSYEQYF
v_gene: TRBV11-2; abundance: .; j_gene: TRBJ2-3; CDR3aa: CASSAGEGALDTQYF
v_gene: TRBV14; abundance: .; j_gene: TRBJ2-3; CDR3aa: CASSPAFTDTQYF
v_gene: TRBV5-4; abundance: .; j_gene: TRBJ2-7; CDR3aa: CASSPSRDSYEQYF
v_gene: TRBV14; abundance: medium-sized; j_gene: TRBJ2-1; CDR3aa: CASSHLAGGLDEQFF
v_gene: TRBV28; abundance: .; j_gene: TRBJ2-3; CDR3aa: CASSLRGLADLTDTQYF
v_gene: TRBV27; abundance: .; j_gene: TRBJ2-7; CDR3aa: CASSLRTDGEDEQYF
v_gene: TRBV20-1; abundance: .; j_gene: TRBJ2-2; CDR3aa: CSARDLSGLAGDYTAGELFF
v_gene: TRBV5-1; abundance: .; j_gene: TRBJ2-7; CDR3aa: CASSLGQYYEQYF
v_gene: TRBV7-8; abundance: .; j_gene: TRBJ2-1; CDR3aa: CASSLDPPKNEQFF
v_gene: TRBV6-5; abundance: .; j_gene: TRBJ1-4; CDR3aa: CAIGAGGVEKLFF
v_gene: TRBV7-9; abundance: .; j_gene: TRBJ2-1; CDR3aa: CASSFGPGRGYNEQFF
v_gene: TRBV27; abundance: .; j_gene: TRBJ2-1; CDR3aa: CASSFRGQGLDEQFF
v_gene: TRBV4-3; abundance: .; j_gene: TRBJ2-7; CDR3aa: CASSQDYAAYEQYF
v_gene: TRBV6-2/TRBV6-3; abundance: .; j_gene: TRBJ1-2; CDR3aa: CASSYLGQGSDGYTF